Listed here are 16 T cell receptor beta chains from one sample, sequenced in a study of blood T cell repertoires in COVID-19. Assay: immunoSEQ multiplex PCR; the TCRdb copy retains only in-frame clones and omits some. In the table there are over 450,000 clones, roughly 91% of which are singletons. Sample: peripheral blood. These receptors came from a woman between 50 and 59 years old with COVID-19, enrolled during active disease.

The V gene is TRBV5-1, the J gene TRBJ2-1; weak D call: TRBD1 (6 bases). This CDR3 is 14 amino acids long. In germline, CDR1 is SGHRS, CDR2 YFSETQ. Trimming removed 4 bases from V and 6 bases from J, with 14 bases in between. The DNA of the CDR3 is TGCGCCAGCAGCCACCCGAGGACAGCCAATGAGCAGTTCTTC. It translates to CASSHPRTANEQFF.

This clone was detected once. This rearrangement joins TRBV3-1 (or the pseudogene TRBV3-2) to TRBJ2-5, with D perhaps matching TRBD2 (6 bases). This CDR3 spans 16 amino acids. Per the germline V gene, CDR1 is LGHDT and CDR2 is YNNKEL (reference sequence). V lost 3 bases, J lost 6 bases, and 20 bases lay in between. CDR3 residues: CASSQDRFGGAKTQYF. The CDR3 DNA reads TGTGCCAGCAGCCAGGATAGGTTCGGAGGGGCGAAGACCCAGTACTTC.

This clone has more than one count but fewer than ten. V and J are TRBV5-1 and TRBJ2-3; D perhaps matches TRBD1 (5 bases). Looked up from germline, CDR1 is SGHRS and CDR2 is YFSETQ. V was cut by 3 bases and J by 4 bases, with 9 bases left in between. This CDR3 is 13 amino acids long. CDR3 sequence: CASSSGIPDTQYF. The CDR3 DNA follows: TGCGCCAGCAGCTCAGGGATCCCAGATACGCAGTATTTT.

This chain joins TRBV27 and TRBJ1-5, with 10 positions matching TRBD1. Per the germline V gene, CDR1 is MNHEY and CDR2 is SMNVEV (reference sequence). Germline trimming cut 4 bases from V and 2 bases from J; bases unmatched to any gene: 14. There are 19 residues in the CDR3. The CDR3 DNA sequence: TGTGCCAGCAGTTCAATGACAGGGGGCGCCGAACATGGCAATCAGCCCCAGCATTTT. This translates into CASSSMTGGAEHGNQPQHF.

This chain uses TRBV5-6 with TRBJ2-5; 7 bases are shared with TRBD1. CDR3 length: 12 amino acids. V was pared by 7 bases and J by 1 base, with 1 base of the junction left unmatched. Germline values: CDR1 SGHDT, CDR2 YYEEEE. The CDR3 here is CASRDSQETQYF. CDR3 DNA sequence: TGTGCCAGCCGGGACAGCCAAGAGACCCAGTACTTC.

V usage is TRBV4-1 and J usage is TRBJ1-1, with 11 bases fitting TRBD1. Germline values: CDR1 MGHRA, CDR2 YSYEKL. CDR3 length equals 14 residues. Unmatched junction bases numbered 3, after V lost 4 bases and J lost 5 bases. The CDR3 coding sequence is TGCGCCAGCAGCCGGACAGGGGGCGAGACTGAAGCTTTCTTT. This encodes CASSRTGGETEAFF.

The V gene is TRBV4-1, the J gene TRBJ2-3, with TRBD2 identical over 10 bases. The J segment lost 5 bases and the V segment lost 0 bases, leaving 11 bases of the junction unmatched. The CDR3 is 18 residues long. Per germline, CDR1 MGHRA and CDR2 YSYEKL. The CDR3 region has the DNA TGCGCCAGCAGCCAAGAGCGGGCTAGCGGGGGCCCGGGAGATACGCAGTATTTT. Translating gives CASSQERASGGPGDTQYF.

J is TRBJ1-5 and V is TRBV19; 8 nucleotides align to TRBD1. The CDR3 has 15 amino acids. Germline loops: CDR1 LNHDA, CDR2 SQIVND (reference sequence). V shed 3 bases and J 7 bases; nucleotides not matched to a gene: 8. CDR3 sequence reads: CASSILQGAWQPQHF. As DNA, the CDR3 is TGTGCCAGTAGTATTCTCCAGGGGGCATGGCAGCCCCAGCATTTT. The full variable domain, in which reference TRBV19 and TRBJ1-5 provide the parts outside the CDR3, is DGGITQSPKYLFRKEGQNVTLSCEQNLNHDAMYWYRQDPGQGLRLIYYSQIVNDFQKGDIAEGYSVSREKKESFPLTVTSAQKNPTAFYLCASSILQGAWQPQHFGDGTRLSIL.

This chain links TRBV5-1 with TRBJ1-2; D unresolved. Germline assignment: CDR1 SGHRS and CDR2 YFSETQ. This CDR3 is built from 12 residues. Trimming pared 0 bases from V and 5 bases from J, leaving 5 bases between. CDR3 sequence reads: CASSLAFYGYTF. CDR3 bases: TGCGCCAGCAGCTTGGCGTTTTATGGCTACACCTTC.

Worth noting for this clone: Other DNA sequences in this sample translate to the same CDR3. The V and J genes are TRBV6-5 and TRBJ1-1; no reliable D call. Germline CDR1 MNHEY, CDR2 SVGAGI. V lost 0 bases, J lost 3 bases, and 5 bases lay in between. The CDR3 loop spans 13 amino acids. The CDR3 loop reads CASSYSADTEAFF. In DNA, the CDR3 is TGTGCCAGCAGTTACTCAGCGGACACTGAAGCTTTCTTT.

The chain links TRBV6-5 to TRBJ1-2; unclear D gene. Germline V lookup: CDR1 MNHEY, CDR2 SVGAGI. The CDR3 is 13 amino acids. With 5 bases removed from V and 4 bases from J, the gap between germline ends came to 11 bases. CDR3 amino acids: CASSTPGGYGYTF. CDR3 coding DNA: TGTGCCAGCAGTACCCCAGGAGGCTATGGCTACACCTTC.

The chain uses TRBV19 and TRBJ2-7, with 8 nucleotides matching TRBD2. This CDR3 comprises 14 residues. The V and J ends lost 1 base and 4 bases, in that order; junction bases with no gene match: 3. The V gene's germline CDR1 is LNHDA and CDR2 SQIVND (reference sequence). CDR3 loop: CASSIAGGQYEQYF. The CDR3, as DNA: TGTGCCAGTAGTATAGCGGGGGGGCAGTACGAGCAGTACTTC.

This chain uses TRBV29-1 with TRBJ2-1; possible D gene TRBD2, 6 bases. The CDR3 runs to 11 residues. The V end lost 1 base, the J end lost 9 bases, and 7 bases lay between the germline ends. The germline gives CDR1 SQVTM, CDR2 ANQGSEA. In nucleotides, the CDR3 is TGCAGCGTTGAAGGGGGAGGTGAGCAGTTCTTC. It codes for CSVEGGGEQFF.

This chain connects TRBV19 to TRBJ1-2; TRBD1 might be the D (6 bases). Germline CDR1 is LNHDA and CDR2 is SQIVND (reference sequence). The CDR3 sequence is 14 residues long. V lost 7 bases and J lost 7, with 19 bases in between. The CDR3 DNA sequence: TGTGCCAGTACTTCGACAGGCTTTGTAGCTGGCTACACCTTC. It yields the protein CASTSTGFVAGYTF.

This chain connects TRBV19 to TRBJ2-3, with TRBD2 matching over 12 bases. V trimming: 2 bases; J trimming: 0 bases; junction bases outside the gene matches: 3. This CDR3 region has 17 residues. Germline V gene sequence: CDR1 LNHDA, CDR2 SQIVND (reference sequence). The CDR3 DNA reads as TGTGCCAGTAGTATACGGACTAGCGGGGCGAGCACAGATACGCAGTATTTT. Translated: CASSIRTSGASTDTQYF.

The V call is TRBV10-3, the J call TRBJ1-6, with 8 bases that match TRBD1. Germline lookup yields CDR1 ENHRY and CDR2 SYGVKD. The CDR3 contains 17 residues. The ends lost 3 bases at V and 9 bases at J; junction bases unmatched: 13. CDR3 in DNA: TGTGCCATCAGTGAAAGGGGACAGGCCCTTTCCGGTTCACCCCTCCACTTT. Protein sequence: CAISERGQALSGSPLHF.